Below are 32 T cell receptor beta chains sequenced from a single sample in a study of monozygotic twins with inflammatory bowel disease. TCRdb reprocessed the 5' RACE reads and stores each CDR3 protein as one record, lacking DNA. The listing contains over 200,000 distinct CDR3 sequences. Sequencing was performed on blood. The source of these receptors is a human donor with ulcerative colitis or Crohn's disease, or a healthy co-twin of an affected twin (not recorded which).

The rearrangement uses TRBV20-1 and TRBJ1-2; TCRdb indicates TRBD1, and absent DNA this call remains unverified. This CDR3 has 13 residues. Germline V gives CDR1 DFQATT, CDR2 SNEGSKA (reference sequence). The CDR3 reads CSAASGPSYGYTF.

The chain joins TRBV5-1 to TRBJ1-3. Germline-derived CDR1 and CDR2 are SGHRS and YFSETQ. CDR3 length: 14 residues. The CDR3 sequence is CASSQDSFGNTIYF.

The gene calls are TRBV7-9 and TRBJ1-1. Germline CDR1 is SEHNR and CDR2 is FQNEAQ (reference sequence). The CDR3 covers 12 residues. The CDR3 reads CASSLGAGEAFF.

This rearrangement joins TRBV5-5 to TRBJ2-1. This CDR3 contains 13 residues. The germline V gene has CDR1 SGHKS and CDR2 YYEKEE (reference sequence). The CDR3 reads CASSRGTYNEQFF.

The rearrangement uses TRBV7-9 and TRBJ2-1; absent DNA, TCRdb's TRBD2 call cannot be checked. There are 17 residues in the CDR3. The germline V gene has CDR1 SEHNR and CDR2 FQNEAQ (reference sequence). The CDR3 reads CASSFVSRLAGYNEQFF.

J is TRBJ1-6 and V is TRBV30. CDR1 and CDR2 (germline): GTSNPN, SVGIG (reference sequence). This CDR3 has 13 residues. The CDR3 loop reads CAWVPGLNSPLHF.

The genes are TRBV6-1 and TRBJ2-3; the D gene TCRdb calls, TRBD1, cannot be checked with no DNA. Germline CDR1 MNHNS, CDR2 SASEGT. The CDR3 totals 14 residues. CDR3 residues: CASSDRLRADTQYF.

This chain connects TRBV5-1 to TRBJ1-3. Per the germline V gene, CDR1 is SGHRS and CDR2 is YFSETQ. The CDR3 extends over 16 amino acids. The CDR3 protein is CASSLEKGNAGNTIYF.

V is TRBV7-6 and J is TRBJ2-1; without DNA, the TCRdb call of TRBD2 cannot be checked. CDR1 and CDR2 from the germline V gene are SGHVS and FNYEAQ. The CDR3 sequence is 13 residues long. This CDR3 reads CASSLLIAGEQFF.

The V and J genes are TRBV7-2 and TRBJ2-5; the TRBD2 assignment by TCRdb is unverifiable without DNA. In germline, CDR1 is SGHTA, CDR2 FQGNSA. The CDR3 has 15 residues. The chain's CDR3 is CASSLGQGWRKTQYF.

The CDR3 protein is CSASEESSYEQYF. The chain is built from TRBV20-1 and TRBJ2-7. CDR3 length: 13 residues. The germline gives CDR1 DFQATT, CDR2 SNEGSKA (reference sequence).

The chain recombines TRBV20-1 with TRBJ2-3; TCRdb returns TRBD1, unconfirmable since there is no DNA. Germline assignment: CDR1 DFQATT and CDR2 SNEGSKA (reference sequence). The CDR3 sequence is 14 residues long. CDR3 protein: CSARPGRNTDTQYF.

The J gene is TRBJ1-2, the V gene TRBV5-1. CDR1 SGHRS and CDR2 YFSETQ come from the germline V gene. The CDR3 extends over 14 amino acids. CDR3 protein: CASRNGVTNYGYTF.

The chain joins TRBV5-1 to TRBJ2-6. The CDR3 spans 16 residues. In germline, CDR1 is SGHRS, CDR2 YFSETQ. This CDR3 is CASSMGSRTGANVLTF.

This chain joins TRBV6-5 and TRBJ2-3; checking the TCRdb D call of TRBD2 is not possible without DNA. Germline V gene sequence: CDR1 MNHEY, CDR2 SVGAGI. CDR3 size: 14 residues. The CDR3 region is CASSSVPATDTQYF.

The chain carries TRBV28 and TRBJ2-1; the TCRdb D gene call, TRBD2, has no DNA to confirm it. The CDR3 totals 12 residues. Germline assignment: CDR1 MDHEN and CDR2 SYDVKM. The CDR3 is CASSLLTSGQFF. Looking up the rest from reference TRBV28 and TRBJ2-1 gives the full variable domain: DVKVTQSSRYLVKRTGEKVFLECVQDMDHENMFWYRQDPGLGLRLIYFSYDVKMKEKGDIPEGYSVSREKKERFSLILESASTNQTSMYLCASSLLTSGQFFGPGTRLTVL.

The chain's CDR3 is CASSQDRQGIYF. The chain is built from TRBV14 and TRBJ2-7; TCRdb names TRBD1, which stays unverified in the absence of DNA. CDR1 and CDR2 from the germline V gene are SGHDN and FVKESK. The CDR3 runs 12 residues.

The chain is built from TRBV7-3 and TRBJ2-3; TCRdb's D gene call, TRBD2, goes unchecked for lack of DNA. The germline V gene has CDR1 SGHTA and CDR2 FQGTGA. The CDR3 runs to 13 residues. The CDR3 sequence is CASSSGLLDTQYF.

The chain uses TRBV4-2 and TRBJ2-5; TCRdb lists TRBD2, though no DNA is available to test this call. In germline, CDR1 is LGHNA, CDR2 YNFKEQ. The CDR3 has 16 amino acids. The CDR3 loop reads CASSQGSSGNGETQYF.

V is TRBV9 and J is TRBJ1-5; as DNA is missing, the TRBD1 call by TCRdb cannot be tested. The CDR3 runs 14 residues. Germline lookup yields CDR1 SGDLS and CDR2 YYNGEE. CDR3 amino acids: CASSPSGAGQPQHF.

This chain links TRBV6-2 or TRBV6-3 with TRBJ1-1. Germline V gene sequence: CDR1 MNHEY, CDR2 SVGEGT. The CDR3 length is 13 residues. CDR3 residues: CASSFSVNTEAFF.

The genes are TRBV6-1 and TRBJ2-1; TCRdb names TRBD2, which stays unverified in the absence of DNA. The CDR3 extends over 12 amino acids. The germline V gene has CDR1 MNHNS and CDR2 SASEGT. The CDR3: CASEGAGLGGFF.

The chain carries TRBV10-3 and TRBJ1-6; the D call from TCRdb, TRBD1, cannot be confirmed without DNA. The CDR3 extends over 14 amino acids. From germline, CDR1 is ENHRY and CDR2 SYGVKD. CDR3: CATRGQGNDSPLHF.

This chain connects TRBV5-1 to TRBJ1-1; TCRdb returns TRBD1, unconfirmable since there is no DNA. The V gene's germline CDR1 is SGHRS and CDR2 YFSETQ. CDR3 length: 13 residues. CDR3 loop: CASSVQENTEAFF. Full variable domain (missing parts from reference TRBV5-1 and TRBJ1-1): KAGVTQTPRYLIKTRGQQVTLSCSPISGHRSVSWYQQTPGQGLQFLFEYFSETQRNKGNFPGRFSGRQFSNSRSEMNVSTLELGDSALYLCASSVQENTEAFFGQGTRLTVV.

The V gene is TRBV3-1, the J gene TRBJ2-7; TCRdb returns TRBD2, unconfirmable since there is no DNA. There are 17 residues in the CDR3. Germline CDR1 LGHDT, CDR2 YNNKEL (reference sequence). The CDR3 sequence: CASSQDWASSGQYEQYF.

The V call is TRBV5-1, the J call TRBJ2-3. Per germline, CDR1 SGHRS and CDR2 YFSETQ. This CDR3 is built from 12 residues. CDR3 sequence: CASSFNGDTQYF.

The CDR3 spells CASSLGRVTEAFF. The chain carries TRBV14 and TRBJ1-1; TCRdb outputs TRBD1, but without DNA this stays unchecked. Germline V gene lookup returns CDR1 SGHDN and CDR2 FVKESK. This CDR3 comprises 13 residues. Filled out from reference TRBV14 and TRBJ1-1, the complete variable domain reads EAGVTQFPSHSVIEKGQTVTLRCDPISGHDNLYWYRRVMGKEIKFLLHFVKESKQDESGMPNNRFLAERTGGTYSTLKVQPAELEDSGVYFCASSLGRVTEAFFGQGTRLTVV.

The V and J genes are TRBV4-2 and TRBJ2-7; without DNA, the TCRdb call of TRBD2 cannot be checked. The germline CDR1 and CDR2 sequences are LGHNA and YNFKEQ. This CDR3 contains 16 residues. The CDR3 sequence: CASSLVAGGGGYEQYF.

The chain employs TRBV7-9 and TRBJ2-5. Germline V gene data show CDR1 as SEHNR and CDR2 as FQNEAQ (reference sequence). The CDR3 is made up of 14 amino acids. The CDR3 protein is CASSLAGVSETQYF.

The CDR3 region is CSVQRTGGSYEQYF. The chain combines TRBV29-1 with TRBJ2-7; TCRdb's D gene call, TRBD1, goes unchecked for lack of DNA. Germline V gene sequence: CDR1 SQVTM, CDR2 ANQGSEA. The CDR3 extends over 14 amino acids.

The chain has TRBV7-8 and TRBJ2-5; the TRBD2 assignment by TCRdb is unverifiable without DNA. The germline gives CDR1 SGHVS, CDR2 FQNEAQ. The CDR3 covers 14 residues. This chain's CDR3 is CASSRDSGRETQYF.

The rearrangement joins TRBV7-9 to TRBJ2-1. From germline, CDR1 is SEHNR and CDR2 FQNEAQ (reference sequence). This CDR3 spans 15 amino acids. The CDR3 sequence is CASSLGSISYNEQFF.